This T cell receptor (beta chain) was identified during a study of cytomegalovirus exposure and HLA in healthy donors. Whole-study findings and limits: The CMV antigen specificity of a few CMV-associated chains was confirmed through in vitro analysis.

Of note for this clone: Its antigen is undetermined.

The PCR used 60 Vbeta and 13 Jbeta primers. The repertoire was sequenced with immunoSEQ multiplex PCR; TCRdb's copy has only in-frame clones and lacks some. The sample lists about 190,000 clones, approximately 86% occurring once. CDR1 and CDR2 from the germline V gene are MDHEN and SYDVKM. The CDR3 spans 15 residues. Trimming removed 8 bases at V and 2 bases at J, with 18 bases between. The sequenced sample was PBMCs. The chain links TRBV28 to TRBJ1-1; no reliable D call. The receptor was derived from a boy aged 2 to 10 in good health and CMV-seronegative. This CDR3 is CASLEVAWRNTEAFF. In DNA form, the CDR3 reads TGTGCCAGCTTAGAGGTGGCCTGGAGAAACACTGAAGCTTTCTTT. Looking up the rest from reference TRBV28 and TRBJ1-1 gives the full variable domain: DVKVTQSSRYLVKRTGEKVFLECVQDMDHENMFWYRQDPGLGLRLIYFSYDVKMKEKGDIPEGYSVSREKKERFSLILESASTNQTSMYLCASLEVAWRNTEAFFGQGTRLTVV.